The clone carrying this T cell receptor (beta chain) has a count of ten or more. The data were taken from a study of early T cells in non-severe SARS-CoV-2 infection. TCRdb reanalysed the 5' RACE reads using MiXCR and keeps one entry per CDR3 protein. The sample yields about 97,000 distinct CDR3 sequences, approximately 11% seen once. There are 13 residues in the CDR3. Germline assignment: CDR1 MGHDK and CDR2 SYGVNS. V was pared by 5 bases and J by 9 bases, with 16 bases between. The TCR was taken from an adult who was a healthcare worker with PCR-confirmed SARS-CoV-2 infection or an uninfected control (not recorded which). The sample in question was whole blood, obtained at baseline. The chain couples TRBV25-1 to TRBJ1-2; D is undetermined. This CDR3 reads CASSPFSGGSYTF. The CDR3 DNA is TGTGCCAGCAGTCCCTTCTCTGGCGGTAGCTACACCTTC.